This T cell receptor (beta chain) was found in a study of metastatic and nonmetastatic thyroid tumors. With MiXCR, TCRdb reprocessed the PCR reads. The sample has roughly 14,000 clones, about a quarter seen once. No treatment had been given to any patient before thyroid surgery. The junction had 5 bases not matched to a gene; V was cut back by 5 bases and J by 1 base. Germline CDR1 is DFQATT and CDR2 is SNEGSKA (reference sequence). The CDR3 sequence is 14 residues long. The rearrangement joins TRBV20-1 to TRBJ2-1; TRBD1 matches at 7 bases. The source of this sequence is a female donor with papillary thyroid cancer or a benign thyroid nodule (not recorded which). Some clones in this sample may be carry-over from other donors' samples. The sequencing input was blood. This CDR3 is CSAQTGESYNEQFF. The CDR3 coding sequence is TGCAGTGCTCAAACAGGGGAGTCCTACAATGAGCAGTTCTTC.